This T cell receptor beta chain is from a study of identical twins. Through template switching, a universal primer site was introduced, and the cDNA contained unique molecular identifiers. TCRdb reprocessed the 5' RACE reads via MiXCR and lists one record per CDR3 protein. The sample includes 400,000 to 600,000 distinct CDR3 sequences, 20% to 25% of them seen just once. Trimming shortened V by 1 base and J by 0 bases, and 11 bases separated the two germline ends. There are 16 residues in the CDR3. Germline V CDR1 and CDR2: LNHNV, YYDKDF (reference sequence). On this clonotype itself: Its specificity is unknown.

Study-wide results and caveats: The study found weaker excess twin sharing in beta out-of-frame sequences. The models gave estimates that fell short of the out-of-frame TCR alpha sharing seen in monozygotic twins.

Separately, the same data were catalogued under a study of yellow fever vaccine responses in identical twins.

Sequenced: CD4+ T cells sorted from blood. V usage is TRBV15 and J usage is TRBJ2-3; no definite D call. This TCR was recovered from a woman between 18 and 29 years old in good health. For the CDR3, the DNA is TGTGCCACCAGCAGAGGCCGACTCCCGAGCACAGATACGCAGTATTTT. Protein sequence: CATSRGRLPSTDTQYF.